The present TCR beta chain was sequenced within a study of cytomegalovirus exposure and HLA in healthy donors. The PCR employed 60 Vbeta primers together with 13 Jbeta primers. The data were produced by immunoSEQ multiplex PCR, yet TCRdb's version contains in-frame clones alone and is incomplete. Here the sample spans 150,000 to 200,000 clones, about three quarters being singletons. Germline V gives CDR1 KGHSH, CDR2 LQKENI. V dropped 2 bases and J dropped 4 bases, with 14 bases sitting between them. The CDR3 totals 16 residues. V is TRBV18 and J is TRBJ2-2; TRBD2 might be the D (5 bases). The sample taken for sequencing was PBMCs. The sequence came from a woman in her thirties or forties in good health and CMV-seronegative. CDR3 DNA: TGTGCCAGCTCACCAACTAGATTCGGAATCACCGGGGAGCTGTTTTTT. Its translation is CASSPTRFGITGELFF.